This T cell receptor beta chain derives from a study of OX40 agonist ivuxolimab in advanced cancers. Regarding the study as a whole: Partial responders at 0.1-3.0 mg/kg showed near-lowest clonal expansion. There was clonal expansion of CD4+ and CD8+ blood T cells by week 6 at 0.1 to 3.0 mg/kg.

The CDR3 extends over 19 amino acids. Assay: immunoSEQ multiplex PCR; the TCRdb copy retains only in-frame clones and omits some. Among about 25,000 clones listed, about 82% were seen once. Comments on this clone: No antigen is known for it.

The receptor's source is an adult with an advanced solid tumor such as melanoma, head and neck, liver or kidney cancer. V usage is TRBV21-1 and J usage is TRBJ1-2. TRBV21-1 is a pseudogene segment. Sequencing was performed on CD4+ or CD8+ T cells sorted from blood, taken in a trial of the OX40 agonist ivuxolimab. The CDR3 reads CASSRRLDGSRWFDYGYTF. The CDR3 coding sequence is TGTGCCAGCAGCCGCCGATTGGACGGTTCAAGATGGTTTGACTATGGCTACACCTTC.